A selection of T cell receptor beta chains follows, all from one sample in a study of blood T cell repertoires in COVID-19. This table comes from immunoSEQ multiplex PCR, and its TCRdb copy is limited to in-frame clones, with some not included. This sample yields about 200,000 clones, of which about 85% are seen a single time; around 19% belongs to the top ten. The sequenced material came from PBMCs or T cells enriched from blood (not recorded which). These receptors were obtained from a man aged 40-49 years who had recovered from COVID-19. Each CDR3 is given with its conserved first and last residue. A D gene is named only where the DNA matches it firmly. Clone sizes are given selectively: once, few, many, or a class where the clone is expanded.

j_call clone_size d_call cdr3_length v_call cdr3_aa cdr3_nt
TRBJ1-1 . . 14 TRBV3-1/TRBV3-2 CASSQGGGNTEAFF TGTGCCAGCAGCCAGGGTGGCGGGAACACTGAAGCTTTCTTT
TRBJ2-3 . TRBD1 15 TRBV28 CASRKTGANTDTQYF TGTGCCAGCAGAAAGACAGGGGCAAACACAGATACGCAGTATTTT
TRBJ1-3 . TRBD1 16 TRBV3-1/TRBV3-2 CASSYRQGSSGNTIYF TGTGCCAGCAGCTACAGACAGGGCAGCTCTGGAAACACCATATATTTT
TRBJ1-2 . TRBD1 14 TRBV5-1 CASSYGTGNYGYTF TGCGCCAGCAGCTATGGGACAGGGAACTATGGCTACACCTTC
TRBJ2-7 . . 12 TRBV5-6 CASSFQAYEQYF TGTGCCAGCAGCTTTCAGGCCTACGAGCAGTACTTC
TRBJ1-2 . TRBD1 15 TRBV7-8 CASSRRSGGEYGYTF TGTGCCAGCAGCCGACGGTCAGGGGGAGAATATGGCTACACCTTC
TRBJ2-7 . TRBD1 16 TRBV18 CASSPPNRGIGYEQYF TGTGCCAGCTCACCACCCAACAGGGGCATAGGGTACGAGCAGTACTTC
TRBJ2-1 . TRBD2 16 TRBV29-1 CSVGMVRGTSLNEQFF TGCAGCGTTGGCATGGTTAGGGGGACTAGCCTCAATGAGCAGTTCTTC
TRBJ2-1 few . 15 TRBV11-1 CASSPPDWGDNEQFF TGTGCCAGCAGCCCACCCGACTGGGGCGACAATGAGCAGTTCTTC
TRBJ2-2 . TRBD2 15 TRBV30 CAWRIAGVFTGELFF TGTGCCTGGAGAATAGCGGGAGTGTTTACCGGGGAGCTGTTTTTT
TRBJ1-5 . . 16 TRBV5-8 CASSWGGRAFAQPQHF TGTGCCAGCAGCTGGGGGGGACGGGCTTTTGCTCAGCCCCAGCATTTT
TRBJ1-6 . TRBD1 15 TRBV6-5 CASSWADRANSPLHF TGTGCCAGCAGTTGGGCTGACAGGGCTAATTCACCCCTCCACTTT
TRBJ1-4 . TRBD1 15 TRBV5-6 CASSLQGLTNEKLFF TGTGCCAGCAGCTTACAGGGGCTAACTAATGAAAAACTGTTTTTT
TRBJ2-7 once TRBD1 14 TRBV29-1 CSVEGVQGDYEQYF TGCAGCGTTGAAGGAGTACAGGGGGACTACGAGCAGTACTTC
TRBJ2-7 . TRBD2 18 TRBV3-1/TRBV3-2 CASSLLRRGSGSSYEQYF TGTGCCAGCAGCCTCCTCAGGCGGGGTAGCGGGAGCTCCTACGAGCAGTACTTC
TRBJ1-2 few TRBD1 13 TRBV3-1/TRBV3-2 CASSPGTGCGYTF TGTGCCAGCAGCCCCGGGACAGGGTGTGGCTACACCTTC
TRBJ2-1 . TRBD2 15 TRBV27 CASSPAGVVYNEQFF TGTGCCAGCAGTCCAGCGGGAGTGGTCTACAATGAGCAGTTCTTC
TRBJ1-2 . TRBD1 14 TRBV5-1 CASSEDRVGTGYTF TGCGCCAGCTCCGAGGACAGGGTGGGTACTGGCTACACCTTC
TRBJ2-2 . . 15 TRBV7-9 CASSLGARSNGELFF TGTGCCAGCAGCTTAGGAGCGCGATCCAACGGGGAGCTGTTTTTT
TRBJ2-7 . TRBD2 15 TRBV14 CASSQYPAGAPEQYF TGTGCCAGCAGCCAATACCCAGCGGGAGCCCCCGAGCAGTACTTC
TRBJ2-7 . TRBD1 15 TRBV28 CASSSRTGYRHEQYF TGTGCCAGCAGTTCCCGGACAGGGTACCGCCACGAGCAGTACTTC
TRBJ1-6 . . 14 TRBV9 CASSRGGLNSPLHF TGTGCCAGCAGCCGCGGGGGCCTTAATTCACCCCTCCACTTT
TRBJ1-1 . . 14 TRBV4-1 CASRHSGRNTEAFF TGCGCCAGCAGGCACAGCGGACGGAACACTGAAGCTTTCTTT
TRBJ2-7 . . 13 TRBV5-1 CASSLPGLSEQYF TGCGCCAGCAGCTTGCCGGGATTGTCCGAGCAGTACTTC
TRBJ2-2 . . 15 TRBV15 CATSREATRGGELFF TGTGCCACCAGCAGGGAAGCAACTAGGGGGGGGGAGCTGTTTTTT
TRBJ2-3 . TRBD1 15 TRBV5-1 CASSSTGTATDTQYF TGCGCCAGCAGCTCGACCGGGACAGCCACAGATACGCAGTATTTT
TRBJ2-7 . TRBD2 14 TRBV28 CASSLAGGGYEQYF TGTGCCAGCAGTCTAGCGGGAGGTGGCTACGAGCAGTACTTC
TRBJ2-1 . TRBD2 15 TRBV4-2 CASSQPAGVINEQFF TGTGCCAGCAGCCAACCAGCGGGAGTAATCAATGAGCAGTTCTTC
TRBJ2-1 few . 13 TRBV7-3 CASSWRGDNEQFF TGTGCCAGCAGTTGGCGGGGCGACAATGAGCAGTTCTTC
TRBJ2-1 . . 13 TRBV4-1 CASSQGPDNEQFF TGCGCCAGCAGCCAAGGGCCCGACAATGAGCAGTTCTTC
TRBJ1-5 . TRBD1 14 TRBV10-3 CAISRTGNNQPQHF TGTGCCATCAGCAGGACAGGGAACAATCAGCCCCAGCATTTT
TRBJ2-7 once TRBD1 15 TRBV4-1 CASSQEAGGTYEQYF TGCGCCAGCAGCCAAGAGGCAGGGGGCACCTACGAGCAGTACTTC
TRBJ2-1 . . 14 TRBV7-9 CASSLAALHNEQFF TGTGCCAGCAGCTTAGCAGCTTTACACAATGAGCAGTTCTTC
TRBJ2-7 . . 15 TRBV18 CASSPPGRNSYEQYF TGTGCCAGCTCACCACCGGGCAGGAATTCCTACGAGCAGTACTTC
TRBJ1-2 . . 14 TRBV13 CASRGAENNYGYTF TGTGCCAGCAGGGGGGCAGAGAATAACTATGGCTACACCTTC
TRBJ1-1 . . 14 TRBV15 CATSRAGGVVSAFF TGTGCCACCAGCAGAGCGGGAGGGGTCGTATCAGCTTTCTTT
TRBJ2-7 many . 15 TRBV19 CASSADPGFHYEQYF TGTGCCAGTAGCGCAGATCCAGGGTTTCACTACGAGCAGTACTTC
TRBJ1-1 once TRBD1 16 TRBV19 CASSIEGTGTNTEAFF TGTGCCAGTAGTATAGAAGGGACAGGGACGAACACTGAAGCTTTCTTT
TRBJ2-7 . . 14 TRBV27 CASSLSGRAYEQYF TGTGCCAGCAGTTTATCAGGCCGGGCCTACGAGCAGTACTTC
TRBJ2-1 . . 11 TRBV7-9 CASSFNNEQFF TGTGCCAGCAGCTTCAACAATGAGCAGTTCTTC
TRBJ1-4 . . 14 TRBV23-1 CASRAGQYNEKLFF TGCGCCAGCAGGGCCGGACAGTATAATGAAAAACTGTTTTTT
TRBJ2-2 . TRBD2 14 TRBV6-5 CASNSGAFTGELFF TGTGCCAGCAATAGCGGGGCATTCACCGGGGAGCTGTTTTTT
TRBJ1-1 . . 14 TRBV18 CASSSNRGDTEAFF TGTGCCAGCTCATCGAATCGCGGGGACACTGAAGCTTTCTTT
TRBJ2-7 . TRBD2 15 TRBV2 CASSVTSGSVYEQYF TGTGCCAGCAGTGTGACTAGCGGGAGTGTCTACGAGCAGTACTTC
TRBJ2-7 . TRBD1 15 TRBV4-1 CASSPQAGTAYEQYF TGCGCCAGCAGCCCACAAGCAGGGACAGCCTACGAGCAGTACTTC
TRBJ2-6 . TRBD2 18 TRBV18 CASQNRAGGPSGANVLTF TGTGCCAGTCAGAACCGGGCGGGAGGGCCATCTGGGGCCAACGTCCTGACTTTC
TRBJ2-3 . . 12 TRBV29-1 CSVGRPRDTQYF TGCAGCGTTGGTAGGCCGAGGGATACGCAGTATTTT
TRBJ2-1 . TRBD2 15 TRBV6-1 CASSETASGSDEQFF TGTGCCAGCAGTGAAACGGCTAGCGGGAGTGATGAGCAGTTCTTC
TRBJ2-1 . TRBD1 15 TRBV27 CASRAGTGGQGEQFF TGTGCCAGCAGGGCCGGGACAGGGGGGCAGGGTGAGCAGTTCTTC
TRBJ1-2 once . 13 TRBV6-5 CASSTDRDYGYTF TGTGCCAGCAGCACCGACAGAGACTATGGCTACACCTTC